The 19 T cell receptor beta chains presented below share a single source sample, sequenced in a study of response to subunit inactivated influenza vaccine. TCRdb redid the calling of the RT-PCR reads with MiXCR, one entry per CDR3 protein. Of 650,000 to 800,000 distinct CDR3 sequences detected, over 11% appear once; the ten largest clones hold less than 9%. This specimen consisted of PBMCs from blood, obtained approximately 15 days before vaccination. The receptors come from a man aged 50 to 60 who received an inactivated influenza vaccine.

The J gene is TRBJ2-7, the V gene TRBV24-1, with 8 bases aligning to TRBD1. J was trimmed by 4 bases and V by 3 bases; bases with no gene match: 1. The CDR3 is made up of 13 amino acids. The germline CDR1 and CDR2 sequences are KGHDR and SFDVKD. The CDR3 coding sequence is TGTGCCACCAGTGATGGACAGGGATACGAGCAGTACTTC. Its translation: CATSDGQGYEQYF.

This chain's CDR3 is CASSQKLGRYEQYF. CDR3 sequence (DNA): TGTGCCAGCAGCCAGAAACTAGGACGCTACGAGCAGTACTTC. V gene TRBV14 combines with J gene TRBJ2-7; D is perhaps TRBD2 (5 bases). Trimming removed 3 bases from V and 3 bases from J, with 12 bases in between. The germline CDR1 and CDR2 sequences are SGHDN and FVKESK. There are 14 residues in the CDR3.

The V call is TRBV4-3, the J call TRBJ2-2; 11 bases are shared with TRBD2. Germline lookup yields CDR1 LGHNA and CDR2 YSLEER. Trimming removed 3 bases from V and 7 bases from J; junction bases left unmatched: 7. The CDR3 consists of 16 residues. The CDR3 sequence is CASSQETSGVGGELFF. CDR3 sequence (DNA): TGCGCCAGCAGCCAGGAGACTAGCGGGGTTGGCGGGGAGCTGTTTTTT.

The chain carries TRBV7-9 and TRBJ2-5; 9 nucleotides match TRBD1. Unmatched junction bases numbered 12, after V lost 5 bases and J lost 5 bases. CDR3 length equals 16 residues. Germline values: CDR1 SEHNR, CDR2 FQNEAQ (reference sequence). CDR3 in amino acids: CASSPTQGQGTETQYF. Written as DNA, the CDR3 is TGTGCCAGCAGCCCTACTCAGGGACAGGGCACGGAGACCCAGTACTTC.

V gene TRBV9 combines with J gene TRBJ1-1; TRBD1 might be the D (5 bases). The CDR3 runs 14 residues. From germline, CDR1 is SGDLS and CDR2 YYNGEE. The V end was cut by 4 bases, the J end by 2 bases, with 12 bases between. CDR3 in DNA: TGTGCCAGCAGCCCGGGACGGGACAACACTGAAGCTTTCTTT. Translation gives CASSPGRDNTEAFF.

V is TRBV6-5 and J is TRBJ2-7, with 8 bases that match TRBD1. J was trimmed by 7 bases and V by 2 bases; bases with no gene match: 10. CDR3 length equals 15 residues. In germline, CDR1 is MNHEY, CDR2 SVGAGI. CDR3 DNA sequence: TGTGCCAGCAGTTACGGGACAGGCCTACCAGGGGAGCAGTACTTC. This sequence encodes CASSYGTGLPGEQYF.

In this sample, this clonotype turned up a few times. The chain uses TRBV6-5 and TRBJ2-1; D may be TRBD2 (6 bases). V lost 6 bases and J lost 2, with 17 bases in between. In germline, CDR1 is MNHEY, CDR2 SVGAGI. This CDR3 contains 16 residues. As DNA, the CDR3 is TGTGCCAGCAGGGACTCCCGGGACTTTCCCTACAATGAGCAGTTCTTC. The encoded protein is CASRDSRDFPYNEQFF.

J is TRBJ2-1 and V is TRBV9; no reliable D call. Trimming removed 4 bases at V and 9 bases at J, with 14 bases between. In germline, CDR1 is SGDLS, CDR2 YYNGEE. This CDR3 region has 13 residues. CDR3 nucleotide sequence: TGTGCCAGCAGCCTACAAAAAACAAGTGAGCAGTTCTTC. Translation: CASSLQKTSEQFF. The full variable domain, with the rest looked up from reference TRBV9 and TRBJ2-1, is DSGVTQTPKHLITATGQRVTLRCSPRSGDLSVYWYQQSLDQGLQFLIQYYNGEERAKGNILERFSAQQFPDLHSELNLSSLELGDSALYFCASSLQKTSEQFFGPGTRLTVL.

The DNA of the CDR3 is TGTGCCAGCAGCTTAATGGAGGCGGGAGGGGTATGGAATGAGCAGTTCTTC. Translation gives CASSLMEAGGVWNEQFF. The gene calls are TRBV7-2 and TRBJ2-1; the match to TRBD2 covers 9 bases. Germline CDR1 reads SGHTA; CDR2 reads FQGNSA. Trimming removed 2 bases from V and 7 bases from J; junction bases left unmatched: 12. The CDR3 runs to 17 residues.

This clonotype turned up a few times. The chain combines TRBV10-3 with TRBJ1-1; 8 bases are shared with TRBD1. The germline gives CDR1 ENHRY, CDR2 SYGVKD. V lost 6 bases, J lost 1 base, and 1 base stayed unmatched. This CDR3 has 13 amino acids. CDR3 in amino acids: CAIRGQANTEAFF. The CDR3 DNA follows: TGTGCCATCAGGGGACAGGCGAACACTGAAGCTTTCTTT.

The V call is TRBV7-9, the J call TRBJ2-2, with TRBD2 matching over 8 bases. The germline CDR1 and CDR2 sequences are SEHNR and FQNEAQ (reference sequence). This CDR3 has 15 amino acids. J gave up 4 bases and V 10 bases, and 11 bases lay outside the gene matches. CDR3 protein: CAILIAGSVTGELFF. The CDR3 region has the DNA TGTGCCATACTAATAGCGGGGTCGGTCACCGGGGAGCTGTTTTTT.

The chain recombines TRBV6-2 or TRBV6-3 with TRBJ2-1, with a tentative D call TRBD1 (6 bases). Trimming removed 0 bases at V and 8 bases at J, with 14 bases between. The CDR3 totals 15 residues. Germline V CDR1 and CDR2: MNHEY, SVGEGT. The CDR3 sequence: CASSYSFGGRYEQFF. In DNA, the CDR3 is TGTGCCAGCAGTTACTCGTTTGGGGGCCGTTATGAGCAGTTCTTC.

This clonotype came up a few times. The V call is TRBV29-1, the J call TRBJ2-7, with 7 bases that match TRBD2. Germline trimming cut 6 bases from V and 5 bases from J; bases unmatched to any gene: 7. In germline, CDR1 is SQVTM, CDR2 ANQGSEA. CDR3 length: 12 amino acids. CDR3 region: CSVRLAGHEQYF. For the CDR3, the DNA is TGCAGCGTACGACTAGCAGGCCACGAGCAGTACTTC.

This clonotype appeared a few times. The J gene is TRBJ1-3, the V gene TRBV7-9, with 7 bases lining up with TRBD1. After removal of 8 bases from V and 0 bases from J, the junction contained 4 bases not matched to a gene. CDR1 and CDR2 from the germline V gene are SEHNR and FQNEAQ (reference sequence). This CDR3 comprises 14 residues. Here the CDR3 DNA reads TGTGCCAGCTATAACAGGGGCTCTGGAAACACCATATATTTT. Translated, it gives CASYNRGSGNTIYF.

This clonotype was seen repeatedly, ten times or more. The rearrangement uses TRBV9 and TRBJ2-7; 8 nucleotides match TRBD2. Per the germline V gene, CDR1 is SGDLS and CDR2 is YYNGEE. The trim removed 0 bases at V and 2 bases at J, leaving 4 bases unmatched. This CDR3 has 15 amino acids. CDR3 amino acids: CASSVGTGGPYEQYF. The CDR3 DNA reads as TGTGCCAGCAGCGTAGGGACGGGGGGGCCCTACGAGCAGTACTTC.

The V gene is TRBV28, the J gene TRBJ1-1; D possibly corresponds to TRBD1 (6 bases). This CDR3 is built from 15 residues. V shed 2 bases and J shed 0 bases, with 10 bases lying between them. The V gene's germline CDR1 is MDHEN and CDR2 SYDVKM. The CDR3 DNA is TGTGCCAGCAGTTTAGCCGGACAGATGAACACTGAAGCTTTCTTT. Amino acids: CASSLAGQMNTEAFF.

This clonotype has just a few counts. V gene TRBV7-8 combines with J gene TRBJ2-7, with TRBD1 matching 7 bases. J lost 2 bases, V lost 0 bases, and 10 bases had no gene match. This CDR3 has 17 amino acids. Germline loops: CDR1 SGHVS, CDR2 FQNEAQ. The CDR3 loop reads CASSLARLGQGAYEQYF. The CDR3 DNA sequence: TGTGCCAGCAGCTTAGCGAGGTTGGGTCAGGGGGCCTACGAGCAGTACTTC.

This clonotype has only a few counts. The chain employs TRBV7-2 and TRBJ2-1, with D uncertain. Trimming cost V 1 base and J 9 bases, with 10 bases left between them. The CDR3 spans 13 residues. The germline V gene encodes CDR1 SGHTA and CDR2 FQGNSA. The DNA of the CDR3 is TGTGCCAGCAGCTTAGATCTCAGTTTTGAGCAGTTCTTC. It codes for CASSLDLSFEQFF.

On this clonotype itself: This may be a read error, as it is one base from a much larger clone. V usage is TRBV5-6 and J usage is TRBJ2-2; D is unclear. The V gene lost 6 bases and the J gene lost 0 bases, with 18 bases spanning the gap. Germline assignment: CDR1 SGHDT and CDR2 YYEEEE. The CDR3 contains 17 residues. This CDR3 is CASIIRRPESNTGELFF. As DNA, the CDR3 is TGTGCCAGCATCATTAGGAGACCAGAATCGAACACCGGGGAGCTGTTTTTT.